These T cell receptor beta chains were read from a single sample in a study of long-term antiretroviral therapy in people with HIV. The assay was immunoSEQ multiplex PCR, and TCRdb's table has in-frame clones only and misses some. The table has tens of thousands of clones, roughly four fifths seen once. The sequences come from unsorted PBMCs, collected 0.4 years after starting antiretroviral therapy. The receptor source for this set is a man aged 45-65 years with HIV. Each CDR3 is given with its conserved first and last residue. The order of the fields is clone size, D gene, V gene, J gene, CDR3 protein, CDR3 DNA. D genes are given only for firm matches. Size is stated for part of the rows, as once, few or many counts, or as a class when the clone is expanded.

NA	NA	TRBV18	TRBJ2-1	CASLHGWTAYNEQFF	TGTGCCAGCCTCCACGGTTGGACAGCCTACAATGAGCAGTTCTTC
few	NA	TRBV6-5	TRBJ1-1	CASSLGDTEAFF	TGTGCCAGCAGTCTAGGGGACACTGAAGCTTTCTTT
NA	NA	TRBV6-5	TRBJ2-2	CASSYGVAGSGELFF	TGTGCCAGCAGTTACGGGGTAGCCGGGAGCGGGGAGCTGTTTTTT
NA	TRBD2	TRBV4-2	TRBJ2-3	CASSQAAAPRGGTDTQYF	TGTGCCAGCAGCCAAGCAGCGGCCCCTCGGGGGGGCACAGATACGCAGTATTTT
NA	NA	TRBV6-1	TRBJ2-7	CASSESGETILYEQYF	TGTGCCAGCAGTGAATCGGGGGAGACGATCCTATACGAGCAGTACTTC
NA	NA	TRBV5-6	TRBJ2-7	CASRANPISSYEQYF	TGTGCCAGCAGGGCAAATCCCATTAGCTCCTACGAGCAGTACTTC
NA	NA	TRBV6-6	TRBJ1-4	CASTTGGSNEKLFF	TGTGCCAGCACCACGGGAGGGTCTAATGAAAAACTGTTTTTT
once	NA	TRBV6-5	TRBJ2-2	CASSPLQGNTGELFF	TGTGCCAGCAGTCCACTACAGGGTAACACCGGGGAGCTGTTTTTT
NA	NA	TRBV6-5	TRBJ2-2	CASSYSRVAWELFF	TGTGCCAGCAGTTACTCCAGGGTCGCCTGGGAGCTGTTTTTT
NA	NA	TRBV28	TRBJ1-1	CASSLVRTEAFF	TGTGCCAGCAGTTTAGTCAGGACTGAAGCTTTCTTT
NA	NA	TRBV2	TRBJ2-2	CASTGAEGVDTGELFF	TGTGCCAGCACGGGAGCGGAAGGGGTAGACACCGGGGAGCTGTTTTTT
NA	TRBD1	TRBV29-1	TRBJ1-4	CSTAGTGSDEKLFF	TGCAGCACTGCGGGGACAGGCTCGGATGAAAAACTGTTTTTT
NA	TRBD1	TRBV5-1	TRBJ2-7	CASSQGQGVREQYF	TGCGCCAGCAGCCAAGGACAGGGCGTTAGGGAGCAGTACTTC
NA	TRBD1	TRBV10-3	TRBJ1-1	CAISGLGQTNTEAFF	TGTGCCATCAGTGGCTTGGGACAGACTAACACTGAAGCTTTCTTT
once	NA	TRBV4-1	TRBJ1-2	CASSPSGQNYGYTF	TGCGCCAGCAGCCCATCTGGACAGAACTATGGCTACACCTTC
few	NA	TRBV9	TRBJ2-5	CASSASGRQDTQYF	TGTGCCAGCAGCGCCTCCGGGAGACAAGATACCCAGTACTTC
NA	TRBD2	TRBV7-7	TRBJ2-2	CASSLAGGVTGELFF	TGTGCTAGCAGCTTAGCGGGCGGCGTCACCGGGGAGCTGTTTTTT
few	NA	TRBV2	TRBJ1-1	CASSSHRVGIMNTEAFF	TGTGCCAGCAGTTCCCACAGGGTTGGGATCATGAACACTGAAGCTTTCTTT
NA	NA	TRBV30	TRBJ1-2	CAWSVAPPRHGYGYTF	TGTGCCTGGAGCGTAGCCCCCCCAAGGCACGGCTATGGCTACACCTTC
NA	TRBD1	TRBV19	TRBJ1-2	CASNPPWTGRGDYTF	TGTGCCAGTAATCCCCCTTGGACAGGAAGGGGTGACTACACCTTC
NA	NA	TRBV6-6	TRBJ1-2	CASSPTENYGYTF	TGTGCCAGCAGTCCCACCGAGAACTATGGCTACACCTTC
NA	NA	TRBV12-5	TRBJ1-2	CASGSIPLRAVGYTF	TGTGCTAGTGGTTCCATTCCCCTCCGTGCTGTGGGCTACACCTTC
NA	NA	TRBV18	TRBJ1-6	CASAWQPNSPLHF	TGTGCCTCGGCGTGGCAGCCCAATTCACCCCTCCACTTT
NA	NA	TRBV19	TRBJ1-5	CASSMGSRDQPQHF	TGTGCCAGTAGTATGGGCAGTCGGGATCAGCCCCAGCATTTT
NA	TRBD2	TRBV18	TRBJ2-3	CASSPEASGGTGTQYF	TGTGCCAGCTCACCAGAGGCTAGCGGGGGGACAGGTACGCAGTATTTT
once	NA	TRBV30	TRBJ2-7	CAWSEVLREQYF	TGTGCCTGGAGTGAGGTGTTGAGGGAGCAGTACTTC
NA	NA	TRBV4-1	TRBJ2-5	CASSQTQGGTQYF	TGCGCCAGCAGCCAAACCCAAGGGGGGACCCAGTACTTC
few	TRBD2	TRBV27	TRBJ2-2	CASSRRTSGNTGELFF	TGTGCCAGCAGCCGAAGGACTAGCGGGAACACCGGGGAGCTGTTTTTT
NA	TRBD1	TRBV4-1	TRBJ2-3	CASSLRDREDTQYF	TGCGCCAGCAGCCTCCGGGACAGGGAAGATACGCAGTATTTT
NA	NA	TRBV28	TRBJ1-2	CASTLRSPRGGYTF	TGTGCCAGCACCCTCAGGTCCCCAAGGGGTGGCTACACCTTC
NA	NA	TRBV30	TRBJ1-2	CAWSRDRPYGYTF	TGTGCCTGGAGCAGGGATAGACCCTATGGCTACACCTTC
NA	NA	TRBV7-8	TRBJ1-3	CASSLNGPASGNTIYF	TGTGCCAGCAGCCTCAACGGACCGGCCTCTGGAAACACCATATATTTT
NA	NA	TRBV29-1	TRBJ2-5	CSVEGGGRSQYF	TGCAGCGTTGAAGGGGGGGGCCGAAGCCAGTACTTC
NA	NA	TRBV6-5	TRBJ1-6	CASSRQLNSPLHF	TGTGCCAGCAGCAGACAGCTAAATTCACCCCTCCACTTT
NA	NA	TRBV4-3	TRBJ1-2	CASSPKGNYGYTF	TGCGCCAGCAGCCCGAAGGGAAACTATGGCTACACCTTC
few	NA	TRBV11-2	TRBJ2-7	CASSLNQDSYEQYF	TGTGCCAGCAGCCTTAATCAGGACTCCTACGAGCAGTACTTC
NA	NA	TRBV20-1	TRBJ1-1	CSAPDRTEAFF	TGCAGTGCCCCGGACAGAACTGAAGCTTTCTTT
NA	TRBD1	TRBV4-1	TRBJ1-5	CASSQDGGTGGVNQPQHF	TGCGCCAGCAGCCAAGATGGCGGGACAGGGGGTGTGAATCAGCCCCAGCATTTT
NA	TRBD1	TRBV10-1	TRBJ2-7	CASSETGDSYEQYF	TGCGCCAGCAGTGAAACAGGGGATTCCTACGAGCAGTACTTC
NA	NA	TRBV4-1	TRBJ1-2	CASSQGVEVGGYTF	TGCGCCAGCAGCCAAGGCGTTGAAGTGGGGGGCTACACCTTC
NA	TRBD1	TRBV10-3	TRBJ2-6	CAIREDRALSGANVLTF	TGTGCCATCAGGGAAGACAGGGCTCTATCTGGGGCCAACGTCCTGACTTTC
NA	NA	TRBV10-3	TRBJ2-6	CAISESGGGGANVLTF	TGTGCCATCAGTGAGTCCGGGGGTGGTGGGGCCAACGTCCTGACTTTC
NA	NA	TRBV29-1	TRBJ1-2	CSVSREFGYIF	TGCAGCGTTTCCAGGGAGTTTGGCTACATCTTC
NA	NA	TRBV5-1	TRBJ1-6	CASSLRPANSPLHF	TGCGCCAGCAGCTTGAGGCCGGCAAATTCACCCCTCCACTTT
NA	NA	TRBV7-2	TRBJ1-2	CASSPQAPPSSYGYTF	TGTGCCAGCAGCCCTCAGGCCCCACCGTCGTCATATGGCTACACCTTC
NA	TRBD2	TRBV7-2	TRBJ2-1	CASSLGWRGGRNEQFF	TGTGCCAGCAGCTTAGGGTGGCGGGGGGGCCGAAATGAGCAGTTCTTC
NA	NA	TRBV7-2	TRBJ1-1	CASSLRVRNTEAFF	TGTGCCAGCAGCTTAAGGGTCAGGAACACTGAAGCTTTCTTT
NA	NA	TRBV12-5	TRBJ1-1	CASGLDTWEEAFF	TGTGCTAGTGGTTTAGATACATGGGAAGAAGCTTTCTTT
NA	NA	TRBV28	TRBJ2-3	CASAGESVSTDTQYF	TGTGCCAGCGCTGGGGAGTCAGTTAGCACAGATACGCAGTATTTT